This T cell receptor beta chain is drawn from a study of CD8 T cells in ankylosing spondylitis. This clonotype was seen many times. TCRdb called the 5' RACE reads again in MiXCR, with one record for every CDR3 protein. The data hold about 160,000 distinct CDR3 sequences, with 18% observed a single time. CDR3 length: 12 residues. Per germline, CDR1 DFQATT and CDR2 SNEGSKA (reference sequence). The V end lost 0 bases, the J end lost 5 bases, and 5 bases lay between the germline ends. The J gene is TRBJ1-5, the V gene TRBV20-1, with no clear D. The material sequenced was blood, either unsorted or a sorted T cell fraction (not recorded which). This sequence originates from a male donor with ankylosing spondylitis or in good health (not recorded which). CDR3 bases: TGCAGTGCTAGAGATTCGGATCAGCCCCAGCATTTT. Translation: CSARDSDQPQHF.